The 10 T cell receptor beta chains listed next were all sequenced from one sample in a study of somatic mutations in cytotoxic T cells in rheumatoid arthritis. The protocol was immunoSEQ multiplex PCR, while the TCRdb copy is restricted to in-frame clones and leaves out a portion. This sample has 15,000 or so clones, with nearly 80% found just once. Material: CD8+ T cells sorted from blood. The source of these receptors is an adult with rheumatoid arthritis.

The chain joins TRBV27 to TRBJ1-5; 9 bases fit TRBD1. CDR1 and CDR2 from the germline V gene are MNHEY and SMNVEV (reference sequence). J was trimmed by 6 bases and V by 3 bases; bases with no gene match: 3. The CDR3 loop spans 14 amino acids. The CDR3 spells CASSFDRGSQPQHF. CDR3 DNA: TGTGCCAGCAGTTTTGACAGGGGGAGTCAGCCCCAGCATTTT.

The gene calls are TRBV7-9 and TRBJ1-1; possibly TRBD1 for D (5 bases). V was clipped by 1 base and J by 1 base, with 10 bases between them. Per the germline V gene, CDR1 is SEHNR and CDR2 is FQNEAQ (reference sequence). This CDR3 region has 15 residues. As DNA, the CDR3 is TGTGCCAGCAGCTTAGTTGCAGGGACGAACACTGAAGCTTTCTTT. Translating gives CASSLVAGTNTEAFF.

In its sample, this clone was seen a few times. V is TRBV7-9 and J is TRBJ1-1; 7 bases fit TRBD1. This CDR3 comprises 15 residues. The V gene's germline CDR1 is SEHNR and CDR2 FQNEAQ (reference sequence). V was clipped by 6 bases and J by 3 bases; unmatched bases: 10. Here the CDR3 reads CASRSETGVDTEAFF. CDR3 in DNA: TGTGCCAGCAGATCGGAAACAGGGGTAGACACTGAAGCTTTCTTT.

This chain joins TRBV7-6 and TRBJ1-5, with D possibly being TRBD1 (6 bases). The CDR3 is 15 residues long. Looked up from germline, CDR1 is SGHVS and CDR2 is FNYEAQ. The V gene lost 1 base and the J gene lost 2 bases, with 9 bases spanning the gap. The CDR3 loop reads CASSLEEGGNQPQHF. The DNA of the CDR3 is TGTGCCAGCAGCTTAGAAGAGGGGGGCAATCAGCCCCAGCATTTT.

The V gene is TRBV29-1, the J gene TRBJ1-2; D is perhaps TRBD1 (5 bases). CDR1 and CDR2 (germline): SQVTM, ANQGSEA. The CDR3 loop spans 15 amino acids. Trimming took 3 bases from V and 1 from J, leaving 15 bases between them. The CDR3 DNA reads TGCAGCGTTGACCGCCAGGGAGGTCTTAACTATGGCTACACCTTC. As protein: CSVDRQGGLNYGYTF.

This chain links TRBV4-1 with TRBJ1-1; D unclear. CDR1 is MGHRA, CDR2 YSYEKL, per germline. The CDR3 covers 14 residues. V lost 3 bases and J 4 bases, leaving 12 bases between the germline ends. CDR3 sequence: CASSHRSGSTEAFF. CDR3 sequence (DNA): TGCGCCAGCAGCCATAGGTCCGGGAGCACTGAAGCTTTCTTT.

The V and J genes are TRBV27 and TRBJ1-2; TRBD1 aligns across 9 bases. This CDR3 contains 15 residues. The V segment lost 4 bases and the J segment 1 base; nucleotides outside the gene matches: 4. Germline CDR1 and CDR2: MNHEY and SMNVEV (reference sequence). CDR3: CASSYRQGGNYGYTF. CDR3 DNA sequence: TGTGCCAGCAGTTACCGACAGGGGGGTAACTATGGCTACACCTTC.

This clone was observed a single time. CDR3 amino acids: CASSDRGGVYGYTF. CDR3 DNA sequence: TGTGCCAGCAGTGATAGAGGGGGCGTATATGGCTACACCTTC. V gene TRBV6-1 combines with J gene TRBJ1-2; 7 bases agree with TRBD1. In germline, CDR1 is MNHNS, CDR2 SASEGT. The CDR3 runs to 14 residues. Trimming took 3 bases from V and 5 from J; bases not matched to a gene: 6.

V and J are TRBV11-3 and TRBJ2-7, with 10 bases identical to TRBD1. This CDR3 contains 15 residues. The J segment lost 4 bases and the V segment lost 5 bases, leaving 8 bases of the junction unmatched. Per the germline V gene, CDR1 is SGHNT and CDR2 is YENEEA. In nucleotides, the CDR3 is TGTGCCAGCAGCAGCCGGGACAGGGGCGTTTACGAGCAGTACTTC. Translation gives CASSSRDRGVYEQYF.

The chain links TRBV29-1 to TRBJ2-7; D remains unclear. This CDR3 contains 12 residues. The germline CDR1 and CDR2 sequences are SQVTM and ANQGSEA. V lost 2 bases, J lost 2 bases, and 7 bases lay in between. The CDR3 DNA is TGCAGCGTTGAAAGTACTACCTACGAGCAGTACTTC. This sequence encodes CSVESTTYEQYF.